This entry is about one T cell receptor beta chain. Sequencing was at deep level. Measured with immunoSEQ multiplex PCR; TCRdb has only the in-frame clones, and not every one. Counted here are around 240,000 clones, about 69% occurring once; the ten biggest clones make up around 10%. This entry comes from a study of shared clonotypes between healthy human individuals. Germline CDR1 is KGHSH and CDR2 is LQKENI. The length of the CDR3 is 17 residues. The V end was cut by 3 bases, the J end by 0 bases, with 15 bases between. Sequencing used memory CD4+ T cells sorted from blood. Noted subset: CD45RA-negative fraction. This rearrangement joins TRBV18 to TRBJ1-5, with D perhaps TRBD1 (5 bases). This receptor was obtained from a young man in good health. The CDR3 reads CASSPIRRGYSNQPQHF. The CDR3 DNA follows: TGTGCCAGCTCACCTATCCGCCGGGGCTATAGCAATCAGCCCCAGCATTTT.